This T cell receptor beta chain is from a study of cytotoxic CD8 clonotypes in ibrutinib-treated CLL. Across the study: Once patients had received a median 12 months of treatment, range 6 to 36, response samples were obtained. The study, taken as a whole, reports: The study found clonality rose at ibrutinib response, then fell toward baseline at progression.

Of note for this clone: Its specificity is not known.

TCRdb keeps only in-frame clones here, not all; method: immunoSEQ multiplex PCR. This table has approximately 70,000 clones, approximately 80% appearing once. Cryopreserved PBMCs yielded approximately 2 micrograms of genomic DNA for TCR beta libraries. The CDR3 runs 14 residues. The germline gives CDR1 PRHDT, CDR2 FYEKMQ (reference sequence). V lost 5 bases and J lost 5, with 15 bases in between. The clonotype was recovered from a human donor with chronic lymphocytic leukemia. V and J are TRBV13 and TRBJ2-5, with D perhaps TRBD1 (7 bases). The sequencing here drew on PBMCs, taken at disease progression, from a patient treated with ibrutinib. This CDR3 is CASSSQGEDETQYF. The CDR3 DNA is TGTGCCAGCAGCAGTCAGGGGGAGGATGAGACCCAGTACTTC.